Below, one TCR beta chain is given with its context. Its antigen is unidentified. Clones were read by immunoSEQ multiplex PCR, and TCRdb kept only the in-frame ones, dropping some. The sample carries about 46,000 clones, 70% to 90% recorded once. The source of the sample is a study of OX40 agonist ivuxolimab in advanced cancers. About the study: The dose-escalation cohort was about 80% male, with a mean age of approximately 62 years, ranging roughly 20 to 90. Study observations and caveats: CD8+ T cells (on average) carried more expanded clones than CD4+ T cells. Among some nonresponders, normalized T-cell clonal expansion was also low. At 0.1 to 3.0 mg/kg, clonal expansion of CD4+ and CD8+ blood T cells had occurred by week 6.

V was clipped by 1 base and J by 10 bases, with 11 bases between them. CDR1 MNHEY and CDR2 SVGAGI come from the germline V gene. The CDR3 contains 13 residues. The sequence came from an adult with an advanced solid tumor such as melanoma, head and neck, liver or kidney cancer. The chain has TRBV6-5 and TRBJ2-1; TRBD1 or TRBD2 may be the D gene (5 bases each). The sample in question was CD4+ or CD8+ T cells sorted from blood, obtained in a trial of the OX40 agonist ivuxolimab. This CDR3 is CASSYLGVEEQFF. DNA for the CDR3: TGTGCCAGCAGTTACTTGGGGGTGGAGGAGCAGTTCTTC.